These 30 T cell receptor beta chains were all obtained from the same sample, sequenced in a study of shared clonotypes between healthy human individuals. Assay: immunoSEQ multiplex PCR; the TCRdb copy retains only in-frame clones and omits some. The sample records under 1,900,000 clones, roughly 98.5% being singletons. Input material: naive CD4+ T cells sorted from blood. Subset in this sample: CD45RA+ positively selected. Source of these receptors: a man aged 25-40 years in good health.

The CDR3, as DNA: TGTGCCAGCAGCTTGGCCGGGACAGAGCACGTGCAGTACTTC. Protein sequence: CASSLAGTEHVQYF. The gene calls are TRBV5-4 and TRBJ2-7, with 7 bases matching TRBD1. CDR3 size: 14 residues. Trimming at V came to 0 bases and at J to 9 bases, leaving 9 bases not matched to a gene. Germline lookup yields CDR1 SGHNT and CDR2 YYREEE (reference sequence).

The sample holds one count of this clone. The rearrangement uses TRBV6-4 and TRBJ2-3; 8 bases map to TRBD2. After removal of 5 bases from V and 2 bases from J, the junction contained 6 bases not matched to a gene. Germline V lookup: CDR1 MRHNA, CDR2 SNTAGT. This CDR3 contains 15 residues. The CDR3 DNA is TGTGCCAGCAGTCAGTCACTAGCGGTCACAGATACGCAGTATTTT. This gives the protein CASSQSLAVTDTQYF.

The chain combines TRBV5-1 with TRBJ2-7; D call uncertain. Germline V gene lookup returns CDR1 SGHRS and CDR2 YFSETQ. V lost 1 base, J lost 4 bases, and 12 bases lay in between. CDR3 length equals 14 residues. This CDR3 is CASSLSGSPYEQYF. CDR3 coding DNA: TGCGCCAGCAGCTTGTCGGGCAGCCCTTACGAGCAGTACTTC.

J is TRBJ2-3 and V is TRBV5-1, with no clear D. Germline V lookup: CDR1 SGHRS, CDR2 YFSETQ. V dropped 4 bases and J dropped 2 bases, with 17 bases sitting between them. This CDR3 is 16 amino acids long. CDR3 in DNA: TGCGCCAGCAGCCGTCCCGACCTGTCTTCCACAGATACGCAGTATTTT. Protein: CASSRPDLSSTDTQYF. The entire variable domain, with the rest obtained from reference TRBV5-1 and TRBJ2-3, is as follows: KAGVTQTPRYLIKTRGQQVTLSCSPISGHRSVSWYQQTPGQGLQFLFEYFSETQRNKGNFPGRFSGRQFSNSRSEMNVSTLELGDSALYLCASSRPDLSSTDTQYFGPGTRLTVL.

In DNA form, the CDR3 reads TGCGCCAGCAGCTTGGCCGGCAGGGACAGTCAGCCCCAGCATTTT. Residues: CASSLAGRDSQPQHF. The chain recombines TRBV5-1 with TRBJ1-5, with 7 bases lining up with TRBD1. V lost 0 bases to trimming and J lost 6 bases; unmatched junction nucleotides: 6. Germline lookup yields CDR1 SGHRS and CDR2 YFSETQ. CDR3 length: 15 amino acids. Combining the CDR3 with reference TRBV5-1 and TRBJ1-5 gives the whole variable domain KAGVTQTPRYLIKTRGQQVTLSCSPISGHRSVSWYQQTPGQGLQFLFEYFSETQRNKGNFPGRFSGRQFSNSRSEMNVSTLELGDSALYLCASSLAGRDSQPQHFGDGTRLSIL.

V usage is TRBV6-1 and J usage is TRBJ1-5, with a possible D match to TRBD1 (5 bases). This CDR3 has 14 amino acids. Trimming removed 11 bases from V and 9 bases from J, with 23 bases in between. Germline V gene sequence: CDR1 MNHNS, CDR2 SASEGT. The CDR3 protein is CAGQPGPGRGPQHF. The CDR3 bases are TGTGCCGGACAACCGGGCCCGGGGCGCGGGCCCCAGCATTTT.

The rearrangement uses TRBV5-1 and TRBJ2-1; D unresolved. The germline V and J ends were trimmed by 4 bases and 0 bases, with 11 bases remaining between them. This CDR3 contains 15 residues. Germline V CDR1 and CDR2: SGHRS, YFSETQ. The CDR3 is CASSHPATSYNEQFF. DNA of the CDR3: TGCGCCAGCAGCCACCCCGCTACCTCCTACAATGAGCAGTTCTTC.

The chain recombines TRBV27 with TRBJ2-1, with 7 bases matching TRBD2. The CDR3 loop spans 16 amino acids. V gave up 4 bases and J gave up 0 bases; unmatched junction bases: 6. Germline V gene lookup returns CDR1 MNHEY and CDR2 SMNVEV (reference sequence). This CDR3 reads CASSSIAGLSYNEQFF. The CDR3 nucleotides are TGTGCCAGCAGTTCCATAGCGGGCCTCTCCTACAATGAGCAGTTCTTC.

This chain joins TRBV14 and TRBJ1-2, with D unclear. Trimming stripped 0 bases from V and 5 bases from J, with 10 bases between. CDR3 length: 14 residues. Germline V CDR1 and CDR2: SGHDN, FVKESK. The CDR3 DNA reads TGTGCCAGCAGCCAAGATCACAGTTTGTATGGCTACACCTTC. This sequence encodes CASSQDHSLYGYTF.

The chain uses TRBV15 and TRBJ2-3; 8 bases agree with TRBD1. Germline values: CDR1 LNHNV, CDR2 YYDKDF (reference sequence). V lost 1 base and J lost 6; bases outside the gene matches: 6. There are 15 residues in the CDR3. CDR3 residues: CATSRVHTGGDTQYF. The CDR3 DNA reads TGTGCCACCAGCAGAGTACACACAGGGGGGGATACGCAGTATTTT. Full variable domain (outside the CDR3, taken from reference TRBV15 and TRBJ2-3): DAMVIQNPRYQVTQFGKPVTLSCSQTLNHNVMYWYQQKSSQAPKLLFHYYDKDFNNEADTPDNFQSRRPNTSFCFLDIRSPGLGDTAMYLCATSRVHTGGDTQYFGPGTRLTVL.

The J gene is TRBJ2-3, the V gene TRBV2, with 10 bases lining up with TRBD1. Germline V CDR1 and CDR2: SNHLY, FYNNEI. The CDR3 runs 15 residues. Trimming removed 6 bases from V and 4 bases from J; junction bases left unmatched: 7. The DNA for the CDR3 is TGTGCCAGCAGAGCTGACAGGGGGCGCTCAGATACGCAGTATTTT. Amino acid sequence: CASRADRGRSDTQYF.

The J gene is TRBJ2-3, the V gene TRBV5-1, with a possible D match to TRBD2 (6 bases). CDR1 SGHRS and CDR2 YFSETQ come from the germline V gene. V lost 3 bases and J lost 2, with 16 bases in between. CDR3 length equals 16 residues. For the CDR3, the DNA is TGCGCCAGCAGCTGGGCTGGAGGGGCAACCACAGATACGCAGTATTTT. Protein product: CASSWAGGATTDTQYF.

The rearrangement links TRBV11-2 to TRBJ2-7; the match to TRBD1 covers 7 bases. V gave up 6 bases and J gave up 0 bases; unmatched junction bases: 14. The CDR3 extends over 17 amino acids. Germline V gene sequence: CDR1 SGHAT, CDR2 FQNNGV. The CDR3, as DNA: TGTGCCAGCAGTCCTCTGCCCAGACAGGGTTTCTCCTACGAGCAGTACTTC. It is translated as CASSPLPRQGFSYEQYF.

This chain joins TRBV5-1 and TRBJ2-5; D unclear. The CDR3 length is 13 residues. The germline gives CDR1 SGHRS, CDR2 YFSETQ. V was cut by 2 bases and J by 5 bases, with 10 bases left in between. Here the CDR3 DNA reads TGCGCCAGCAGCTTAACCGAGACCGAGACCCAGTACTTC. Its translation is CASSLTETETQYF.

This clone was observed once. This chain uses TRBV30 with TRBJ1-4; D not resolved. V dropped 1 base and J dropped 5 bases, with 14 bases sitting between them. The CDR3 is 15 residues long. CDR1 and CDR2 from the germline V gene are GTSNPN and SVGIG (reference sequence). The DNA for the CDR3 is TGTGCCTGGAGTGAGGCGGCACATCTAAATGAAAAACTGTTTTTT. This codes for CAWSEAAHLNEKLFF. Based on the CDR3 plus reference TRBV30 and TRBJ1-4, the full variable domain is SQTIHQWPATLVQPVGSPLSLECTVEGTSNPNLYWYRQAAGRGLQLLFYSVGIGQISSEVPQNLSASRPQDRQFILSSKKLLLSDSGFYLCAWSEAAHLNEKLFFGSGTQLSVL.

The rearrangement uses TRBV5-1 and TRBJ1-4; TRBD1 agrees at 8 bases. V dropped 0 bases and J dropped 7; count of bases not matched to a gene: 17. The CDR3 contains 19 residues. Germline V lookup: CDR1 SGHRS, CDR2 YFSETQ. The DNA for the CDR3 is TGCGCCAGCAGCTTGGATCGGACAGGGTATGAATCGGGGGGTGAAAAACTGTTTTTT. Residues: CASSLDRTGYESGGEKLFF.

The chain recombines TRBV14 with TRBJ2-2; TRBD2 matches at 7 bases. The CDR3 is 19 residues long. The V gene end was trimmed by 9 bases and the J gene end by 1 base; junction bases not matched to a gene: 20. Germline V lookup: CDR1 SGHDN, CDR2 FVKESK. This CDR3 is CARTRAPVGGTVNTGELFF. The CDR3 DNA reads TGTGCCAGAACGAGAGCCCCTGTCGGGGGGACGGTGAACACCGGGGAGCTGTTTTTT.

The chain combines TRBV5-6 with TRBJ2-7, with D possibly matching TRBD1 (6 bases). The CDR3 sequence is 14 residues long. Germline loops: CDR1 SGHDT, CDR2 YYEEEE. The ends were cut back, 2 bases at V and 0 bases at J, with 9 bases in the middle. The CDR3 DNA is TGTGCCAGCAGCTTTCAGGGGCCCTCCTACGAGCAGTACTTC. Its protein product is CASSFQGPSYEQYF.

CDR3 loop: CASSLAGGAQETQYF. CDR3 DNA sequence: TGTGCCAGCAGCTTAGCGGGAGGCGCCCAAGAGACCCAGTACTTC. The rearrangement links TRBV7-8 to TRBJ2-5; D might be TRBD2 (6 bases). CDR3 length equals 15 residues. Germline assignment: CDR1 SGHVS and CDR2 FQNEAQ. Trimming shortened V by 0 bases and J by 1 base, and 9 bases separated the two germline ends.

The chain combines TRBV28 with TRBJ1-3; D ambiguous. The germline gives CDR1 MDHEN, CDR2 SYDVKM. Trimming took off 1 base at V and 4 bases at J, with 11 bases between the two ends. The CDR3 is 15 residues long. The CDR3 loop reads CASSLSPGLGNTIYF. CDR3 nucleotide sequence: TGTGCCAGCAGTTTATCCCCCGGTCTCGGAAACACCATATATTTT.

The J gene is TRBJ2-3, the V gene TRBV7-9; 8 bases are shared with TRBD1. The germline CDR1 and CDR2 sequences are SEHNR and FQNEAQ (reference sequence). J gave up 3 bases and V 2 bases, and 7 bases lay outside the gene matches. This CDR3 region has 16 residues. The CDR3 reads CASSLSDRQGTDTQYF. CDR3 bases: TGTGCCAGCAGCTTAAGCGATCGACAGGGGACAGATACGCAGTATTTT.

The chain couples TRBV28 to TRBJ2-7; 9 bases align to TRBD1. Germline V lookup: CDR1 MDHEN, CDR2 SYDVKM. The ends lost 3 bases at V and 3 bases at J; junction bases unmatched: 6. This CDR3 spans 15 amino acids. The CDR3 is CASSFAGQGHYEQYF. The CDR3 DNA reads as TGTGCCAGCAGTTTTGCGGGACAGGGCCACTACGAGCAGTACTTC. The complete variable domain, with remaining parts taken from reference TRBV28 and TRBJ2-7, reads DVKVTQSSRYLVKRTGEKVFLECVQDMDHENMFWYRQDPGLGLRLIYFSYDVKMKEKGDIPEGYSVSREKKERFSLILESASTNQTSMYLCASSFAGQGHYEQYFGPGTRLTVT.

This clone was counted once. The J gene is TRBJ1-5, the V gene TRBV2; D remains ambiguous. V dropped 4 bases and J dropped 3 bases, with 13 bases sitting between them. Germline V gives CDR1 SNHLY, CDR2 FYNNEI. This CDR3 has 15 amino acids. The CDR3 DNA sequence: TGTGCCAGCAGTGTCCGGGTTTCGCCCAATCAGCCCCAGCATTTT. The encoded protein is CASSVRVSPNQPQHF. The full variable domain, in which reference TRBV2 and TRBJ1-5 provide the parts outside the CDR3, is EPEVTQTPSHQVTQMGQEVILRCVPISNHLYFYWYRQILGQKVEFLVSFYNNEISEKSEIFDDQFSVERPDGSNFTLKIRSTKLEDSAMYFCASSVRVSPNQPQHFGDGTRLSIL.

The chain employs TRBV5-4 and TRBJ2-7, with 8 nucleotides matching TRBD1. This CDR3 spans 14 amino acids. With V trimmed by 4 bases and J by 5 bases, 8 bases remained unmatched. Germline lookup yields CDR1 SGHNT and CDR2 YYREEE (reference sequence). Written as DNA, the CDR3 is TGTGCCAGCAGCCGAGGACAGGGAACCGACGAGCAGTACTTC. Translating gives CASSRGQGTDEQYF.

The chain recombines TRBV6-1 with TRBJ2-1; D perhaps matches TRBD1 (6 bases). The CDR3 is made up of 15 amino acids. V lost 6 bases and J lost 2, with 14 bases in between. Germline V CDR1 and CDR2: MNHNS, SASEGT. The CDR3 nucleotides read TGTGCCAGCAGGGCCATCGACAGGACCTACAATGAGCAGTTCTTC. Encoded protein: CASRAIDRTYNEQFF.

Remarks on this clone: At the DNA level, this CDR3 is encoded by other sequences in the same sample as well. This chain connects TRBV7-2 to TRBJ2-7, with D possibly TRBD1 on 6 matching bases. There are 13 residues in the CDR3. V shed 4 bases and J shed 4 bases, with 11 bases lying between them. Germline V CDR1 and CDR2: SGHTA, FQGNSA. DNA of the CDR3: TGTGCCAGCAGCTCCCCAGGGGTGTACGAGCAGTACTTC. Amino acid sequence: CASSSPGVYEQYF.

V and J are TRBV27 and TRBJ1-4; 8 nucleotides align to TRBD1. Germline CDR1 is MNHEY and CDR2 is SMNVEV (reference sequence). This CDR3 has 15 amino acids. Germline trimming cut 4 bases from V and 7 bases from J; bases unmatched to any gene: 8. CDR3 nucleotides: TGTGCCAGCAGTTCACTGGACAGGGACCCTGAAAAACTGTTTTTT. Amino acids: CASSSLDRDPEKLFF.

The chain uses TRBV5-8 and TRBJ2-5, with D tentatively TRBD1 (6 bases). The CDR3 extends over 14 amino acids. Germline-derived CDR1 and CDR2 are SGHTS and YDEGEE. The V end was cut by 1 base, the J end by 1 base, with 8 bases between. The CDR3 is CASSLRGTQETQYF. The CDR3 DNA is TGTGCCAGCAGCTTGAGGGGGACCCAAGAGACCCAGTACTTC.

The chain couples TRBV19 to TRBJ2-7, with D possibly TRBD1 on 7 matching bases. Trimming pared 6 bases from V and 6 bases from J, leaving 15 bases between. The CDR3 is 13 amino acids. Germline loops: CDR1 LNHDA, CDR2 SQIVND (reference sequence). As DNA, the CDR3 is TGTGCCAGTAGCGGGACCAGGGGGGTCGAGCAGTACTTC. It encodes CASSGTRGVEQYF.

The V call is TRBV29-1, the J call TRBJ2-1; 8 nucleotides line up with TRBD2. The CDR3 is 13 residues long. Germline V gene sequence: CDR1 SQVTM, CDR2 ANQGSEA. Trimming at V came to 7 bases and at J to 5 bases, leaving 7 bases not matched to a gene. The CDR3 loop reads CSGVAGINNEQFF. The CDR3 bases are TGCAGCGGGGTAGCGGGAATTAACAATGAGCAGTTCTTC.